This T cell receptor beta chain was captured by sequencing in a study of control samples from healthy donors and cancer patients. Repertoires were generated with immunoSEQ multiplex PCR, while TCRdb's copy carries only in-frame clones and drops some. The sample holds 120,000 to 150,000 clones, roughly nine tenths seen once. The germline gives CDR1 MNHEY, CDR2 SVGAGI. V shed 5 bases, J shed 4 bases, and the junction held 7 bases outside the gene matches. The CDR3 runs 15 residues. This chain links TRBV6-5 with TRBJ2-7; TRBD1 aligns across 11 bases. The clonotype was recovered from a man younger than 35 in good health. Source material: blood. The CDR3 bases are TGTGCCAGCAGTATCAGGACAGGGGGCGGGTACGAGCAGTACTTC. This encodes CASSIRTGGGYEQYF.